Below, 24 T cell receptor beta chains from the same sample are listed, as sequenced in a study of cytotoxic CD8 clonotypes in ibrutinib-treated CLL. Here immunoSEQ multiplex PCR was the method, and the copy in TCRdb shows in-frame clones only, minus some. The sample lists fewer than 400,000 clones, under 70% occurring once. Sequencing used PBMCs, obtained after 36 months of ibrutinib treatment. These receptors came from a human donor with chronic lymphocytic leukemia.

The J gene is TRBJ1-5, the V gene TRBV9; 7 bases agree with TRBD1. Trimming took 3 bases from V and 0 from J; bases not matched to a gene: 3. Looked up from germline, CDR1 is SGDLS and CDR2 is YYNGEE. This CDR3 region has 15 residues. The CDR3 here is CASSGGQDSNQPQHF. The CDR3 nucleotides read TGTGCCAGCAGCGGCGGACAGGATAGCAATCAGCCCCAGCATTTT. Based on the CDR3 plus reference TRBV9 and TRBJ1-5, the full variable domain is DSGVTQTPKHLITATGQRVTLRCSPRSGDLSVYWYQQSLDQGLQFLIQYYNGEERAKGNILERFSAQQFPDLHSELNLSSLELGDSALYFCASSGGQDSNQPQHFGDGTRLSIL.

This clone was seen a handful of times. The chain links TRBV9 to TRBJ2-7; TRBD2 aligns across 7 bases. The CDR3 loop spans 14 amino acids. Germline-derived CDR1 and CDR2 are SGDLS and YYNGEE. The V gene end was trimmed by 0 bases and the J gene end by 2 bases; junction bases not matched to a gene: 2. The CDR3 sequence is CASSVAGGTYEQYF. The CDR3, as DNA: TGTGCCAGCAGCGTAGCGGGGGGAACCTACGAGCAGTACTTC.

The table lists this clone with a few counts. V and J are TRBV6-7 and TRBJ1-5; D gene unclear. TRBV6-7 is an ORF for which the function is uncertain. Deletions cut 6 bases from V and 7 bases from J, with 13 bases between. The CDR3 consists of 13 residues. This CDR3 reads CASSPPFGQPQHF. CDR3 sequence (DNA): TGTGCCAGCAGCCCACCTTTTGGACAGCCCCAGCATTTT.

The chain is built from TRBV6-5 and TRBJ1-6, with no clear D. Germline V gene sequence: CDR1 MNHEY, CDR2 SVGAGI. The CDR3 runs to 14 residues. V was clipped by 5 bases and J by 4 bases, with 9 bases between them. The chain's CDR3 is CASSEGQYNSPLHF. The CDR3 DNA follows: TGTGCCAGCAGTGAGGGCCAATATAATTCACCCCTCCACTTT.

Regarding this clone: Within the sample, other DNA sequences also encode this same CDR3. The chain employs TRBV11-3 and TRBJ2-3; TRBD2 agrees at 12 bases. Germline CDR1 and CDR2: SGHNT and YENEEA. Germline trimming cut 5 bases from V and 0 bases from J; bases unmatched to any gene: 3. The CDR3 runs to 16 residues. The CDR3 loop is CASSPGTSGSTDTQYF. The CDR3 region has the DNA TGTGCCAGCAGCCCTGGGACTAGCGGGAGCACAGATACGCAGTATTTT.

This clone showed up just once. The chain links TRBV25-1 to TRBJ1-4; D perhaps matches TRBD1 (5 bases). Germline CDR1 reads MGHDK; CDR2 reads SYGVNS. The CDR3 totals 15 residues. V was pared by 7 bases and J by 7 bases, with 19 bases between. The DNA of the CDR3 is TGTGCCAGCATAGGGAGGGAAAGTGGGGGTGAAAAACTGTTTTTT. It translates to CASIGRESGGEKLFF. The whole variable domain, remainder taken from reference TRBV25-1 and TRBJ1-4, is EADIYQTPRYLVIGTGKKITLECSQTMGHDKMYWYQQDPGMELHLIHYSYGVNSTEKGDLSSESTVSRIRTEHFPLTLESARPSHTSQYLCASIGRESGGEKLFFGSGTQLSVL.

The chain recombines TRBV6-1 with TRBJ2-3, with D possibly being TRBD1 (5 bases). V gave up 1 base and J gave up 0 bases, with 14 bases separating them. The CDR3 sequence is 17 residues long. Germline assignment: CDR1 MNHNS and CDR2 SASEGT. The CDR3 sequence is CASSEVERGLSTDTQYF. CDR3 DNA: TGTGCCAGCAGTGAAGTCGAAAGGGGCTTAAGCACAGATACGCAGTATTTT.

In this sample, this clone turned up once. CDR3 in amino acids: CASSLETDPNEKLFF. Here the CDR3 DNA reads TGTGCCAGCAGTCTCGAGACAGACCCAAATGAAAAACTGTTTTTT. The gene calls are TRBV28 and TRBJ1-4; D might be TRBD1 (5 bases). Trimming shortened V by 5 bases and J by 5 bases, and 15 bases separated the two germline ends. Germline V gives CDR1 MDHEN, CDR2 SYDVKM. This CDR3 is built from 15 residues.

The chain is built from TRBV7-2 and TRBJ1-5, with no clear D. From germline, CDR1 is SGHTA and CDR2 FQGNSA. V was cut by 2 bases and J by 7 bases, with 6 bases left in between. This CDR3 spans 12 amino acids. In DNA, the CDR3 is TGTGCCAGCAGCTTAATGCGGCAGCCCCAGCATTTT. It yields the protein CASSLMRQPQHF.

About this clone: The sample has other DNA sequences that encode this CDR3 too. CDR3 nucleotide sequence: TGTGCCAGCAGCTTGGTGGGCTACAATGAGCAGTTCTTC. Protein sequence: CASSLVGYNEQFF. The chain employs TRBV5-6 and TRBJ2-1; D is unclear. The length of the CDR3 is 13 residues. Germline V gives CDR1 SGHDT, CDR2 YYEEEE. Trimming cost V 0 bases and J 3 bases, with 4 bases left between them.

The chain links TRBV29-1 to TRBJ2-5; 7 bases agree with TRBD1. The CDR3 spans 15 residues. V lost 6 bases, J lost 7 bases, and 17 bases stayed unmatched. The V gene's germline CDR1 is SQVTM and CDR2 ANQGSEA. This chain's CDR3 is CSVQTGTAFFGTQYF. CDR3 coding DNA: TGCAGCGTGCAGACCGGGACAGCCTTTTTCGGGACCCAGTACTTC.

The chain links TRBV14 to TRBJ2-7, with 9 nucleotides matching TRBD1. Germline values: CDR1 SGHDN, CDR2 FVKESK. This CDR3 spans 14 amino acids. V was pared by 5 bases and J by 2 bases, with 4 bases of the junction left unmatched. CDR3 sequence reads: CASSYGTGTYEQYF. The CDR3 bases are TGTGCCAGCAGCTACGGGACAGGGACCTACGAGCAGTACTTC.

This chain uses TRBV27 with TRBJ2-1; 13 bases agree with TRBD2. Germline CDR1 and CDR2: MNHEY and SMNVEV (reference sequence). The J segment lost 13 bases and the V segment lost 5 bases, leaving 17 bases of the junction unmatched. This CDR3 contains 17 residues. DNA for the CDR3: TGTGCCAGCAGTCTAAAGCCGGGACTAGCGGGGTCTTACAAACAGTTCTTC. It encodes CASSLKPGLAGSYKQFF.

V is TRBV27 and J is TRBJ2-5; tentatively, D is TRBD1 or TRBD2 (7 bases each). This CDR3 has 16 amino acids. V was cut by 2 bases and J by 0 bases, with 13 bases left in between. Germline CDR1 MNHEY, CDR2 SMNVEV (reference sequence). The CDR3 reads CASSLVGGGYQETQYF. DNA for the CDR3: TGTGCCAGCAGTTTAGTGGGAGGGGGCTACCAAGAGACCCAGTACTTC.

This clone was observed once. V gene TRBV6-1 combines with J gene TRBJ2-2, with TRBD2 as a possible D gene (6 bases). Germline loops: CDR1 MNHNS, CDR2 SASEGT. The V end lost 0 bases, the J end lost 7 bases, and 9 bases lay between the germline ends. The CDR3 has 14 amino acids. As DNA, the CDR3 is TGTGCCAGCAGTGAAGCGGTAGCGGTCGGGGAGCTGTTTTTT. Protein sequence: CASSEAVAVGELFF.

This clone showed up just once. The chain has TRBV4-1 and TRBJ2-5, with a weak D call TRBD1 (7 bases). The germline V gene encodes CDR1 MGHRA and CDR2 YSYEKL. The CDR3 loop spans 15 amino acids. V lost 0 bases and J 5 bases, leaving 13 bases between the germline ends. The CDR3 region is CASSQDPGGLETQYF. The CDR3 bases are TGCGCCAGCAGCCAAGATCCAGGGGGGCTGGAGACCCAGTACTTC.

This chain joins TRBV9 and TRBJ1-2, with TRBD1 identical over 8 bases. Germline V gives CDR1 SGDLS, CDR2 YYNGEE. J was trimmed by 4 bases and V by 6 bases; bases with no gene match: 2. This CDR3 is built from 12 residues. CDR3 bases: TGTGCCAGCACCGGACAGGGCTATGGCTACACCTTC. Translation gives CASTGQGYGYTF.

In its sample, this clone was seen a few times. The chain joins TRBV28 to TRBJ1-5; D is ambiguous. This CDR3 is built from 14 residues. Per germline, CDR1 MDHEN and CDR2 SYDVKM. Trimming stripped 5 bases from V and 4 bases from J, with 12 bases between. The CDR3 DNA is TGTGCCAGCAGTCCCGGATGGGGTAATCAGCCCCAGCATTTT. As protein: CASSPGWGNQPQHF.

The V call is TRBV11-3, the J call TRBJ2-3; no reliable D call. This CDR3 has 14 residues. The germline V gene has CDR1 SGHNT and CDR2 YENEEA. The V gene lost 5 bases and the J gene lost 2 bases, with 11 bases spanning the gap. The CDR3 nucleotides read TGTGCCAGCAGCCCGTGGGCCAACACAGATACGCAGTATTTT. The encoded protein is CASSPWANTDTQYF.

The rearrangement links TRBV6-5 to TRBJ1-2; 8 nucleotides line up with TRBD1. V was clipped by 8 bases and J by 8 bases; unmatched bases: 10. The CDR3 runs to 13 residues. Looked up from germline, CDR1 is MNHEY and CDR2 is SVGAGI. This chain's CDR3 is CASHTDRVGGYTF. For the CDR3, the DNA is TGTGCCAGCCACACGGACAGGGTCGGAGGCTACACCTTC.

The sample holds a few counts of this clone. The chain uses TRBV10-3 and TRBJ2-5; 8 nucleotides match TRBD2. V gave up 4 bases and J gave up 9 bases; unmatched junction bases: 19. CDR3 length equals 17 residues. Germline loops: CDR1 ENHRY, CDR2 SYGVKD. This CDR3 reads CAISGRPGQRGQEAQYF. In DNA, the CDR3 is TGTGCCATCAGTGGACGGCCGGGTCAGCGGGGGCAGGAGGCCCAGTACTTC.

This clone was counted only a few times. The rearrangement joins TRBV5-1 to TRBJ2-2; D remains ambiguous. Trimming shortened V by 4 bases and J by 5 bases, and 0 bases separated the two germline ends. The CDR3 is made up of 10 amino acids. Germline V CDR1 and CDR2: SGHRS, YFSETQ. Written as DNA, the CDR3 is TGCGCCAGCAGCACCGGGGAGCTGTTTTTT. Its protein product is CASSTGELFF.

The chain links TRBV29-1 to TRBJ1-1; TRBD1 matches 7 bases. The V segment lost 4 bases and the J segment 0 bases; nucleotides outside the gene matches: 8. Germline V gene data show CDR1 as SQVTM and CDR2 as ANQGSEA. The CDR3 is made up of 15 amino acids. The CDR3 nucleotides are TGCAGCGTTGGTTTGGGAGGGGGCATGAACACTGAAGCTTTCTTT. This gives the protein CSVGLGGGMNTEAFF.

For this clone: Other DNA sequences in this sample translate to the same CDR3. This sequence joins TRBV5-1 and TRBJ2-7; tentatively, D is TRBD1 (5 bases). This CDR3 spans 12 amino acids. Trimming took 5 bases from V and 2 from J, leaving 8 bases between them. Germline values: CDR1 SGHRS, CDR2 YFSETQ. As DNA, the CDR3 is TGCGCCAGCAGGCAGGGCCCCTACGAGCAGTACTTC. Protein sequence: CASRQGPYEQYF.